The 28 T cell receptor beta chains below all came from one sample that was sequenced in a study of blood T cell repertoires in COVID-19. Assay: immunoSEQ multiplex PCR; the TCRdb copy retains only in-frame clones and omits some. The table lists approximately 240,000 clones, under 85% of them singletons. The specimen sequenced was peripheral blood. These receptors all come from a human donor in a cohort sampled during active COVID-19.

V gene TRBV3-1 (or the pseudogene TRBV3-2) combines with J gene TRBJ1-1, with D perhaps TRBD1 (6 bases). Germline assignment: CDR1 LGHDT and CDR2 YNNKEL (reference sequence). V lost 4 bases, J lost 4 bases, and 13 bases lay in between. This CDR3 has 14 residues. The CDR3 reads CASSRTARATEAFF. Here the CDR3 DNA reads TGTGCCAGCAGCCGGACAGCTCGGGCCACTGAAGCTTTCTTT.

Note on this clone: Other DNA sequences within the sample encode an identical CDR3. This sequence joins TRBV15 and TRBJ2-1; no reliable D call. Trimming left V 8 bases short and J 4 bases short, with 6 bases between. CDR1 and CDR2 (germline): LNHNV, YYDKDF (reference sequence). There are 11 residues in the CDR3. The CDR3 sequence: CATRQYNEQFF. The CDR3 bases are TGTGCCACCCGACAATACAATGAGCAGTTCTTC.

Regarding this clone: This sample also contains other DNA sequences that code for the same CDR3. The chain carries TRBV30 and TRBJ1-4; TRBD1 matches at 10 bases. Germline V lookup: CDR1 GTSNPN, CDR2 SVGIG (reference sequence). Unmatched junction bases numbered 2, after V lost 1 base and J lost 6 bases. The CDR3 consists of 14 residues. CDR3 protein: CAWSGGQGYEKLFF. The CDR3 DNA sequence: TGTGCCTGGAGTGGGGGACAGGGGTATGAAAAACTGTTTTTT.

This chain connects TRBV2 to TRBJ2-7, with D perhaps matching TRBD2 (6 bases). CDR1 SNHLY and CDR2 FYNNEI come from the germline V gene. The CDR3 has 13 amino acids. V lost 7 bases and J 2 bases, leaving 12 bases between the germline ends. CDR3 sequence (DNA): TGTGCCAGCAACCCCGGAGGGGCCTACGAGCAGTACTTC. Translated: CASNPGGAYEQYF.

The chain recombines TRBV11-1 with TRBJ2-2; possibly TRBD1 for D (8 bases). Germline loops: CDR1 SGHAT, CDR2 FQDESV (reference sequence). The V and J ends lost 8 bases and 4 bases respectively, with 20 bases between them. The CDR3 length is 16 residues. DNA of the CDR3: TGTGCCAGCGCCACAGGGGGGGGGAGAGGCACCGGGGAGCTGTTTTTT. Protein: CASATGGGRGTGELFF.

J is TRBJ1-2 and V is TRBV28; perhaps TRBD1 as D (5 bases). The CDR3 is made up of 13 amino acids. V gave up 2 bases and J gave up 5 bases, with 9 bases separating them. Germline CDR1 is MDHEN and CDR2 is SYDVKM. This CDR3 reads CASSLQGPYGYTF. As DNA, the CDR3 is TGTGCCAGCAGTTTACAGGGCCCTTATGGCTACACCTTC.

This rearrangement joins TRBV7-9 to TRBJ1-4, with 8 bases fitting TRBD1. V shed 4 bases and J 5 bases; nucleotides not matched to a gene: 9. Germline V lookup: CDR1 SEHNR, CDR2 FQNEAQ (reference sequence). CDR3 length equals 16 residues. The CDR3 is CASSSDGDRINEKLFF. CDR3 nucleotides: TGTGCCAGCAGCTCAGACGGGGACAGGATAAATGAAAAACTGTTTTTT.

This clone turned up a few times. The chain couples TRBV7-2 to TRBJ2-3; 7 bases are shared with TRBD1. Germline V gives CDR1 SGHTA, CDR2 FQGNSA. V lost 5 bases and J lost 6; bases outside the gene matches: 14. The CDR3 loop spans 16 amino acids. CDR3 in DNA: TGTGCCAGCAGCGGACCGCCGAGAGGGGGCGCGGATACGCAGTATTTT. Translation gives CASSGPPRGGADTQYF.

The table lists this clone with a count of one. The V call is TRBV28, the J call TRBJ1-2, with D uncertain. V gave up 6 bases and J gave up 8 bases, with 16 bases separating them. CDR1 MDHEN and CDR2 SYDVKM come from the germline V gene. The CDR3 has 13 residues. CDR3 in DNA: TGTGCCAGCAGGACTCTGAGTGGAAGGGGCTACACCTTC. It yields the protein CASRTLSGRGYTF.

This rearrangement joins TRBV5-4 to TRBJ2-5; D not certain. The V end lost 2 bases, the J end lost 1 base, and 9 bases lay between the germline ends. Looked up from germline, CDR1 is SGHNT and CDR2 is YYREEE (reference sequence). The CDR3 totals 14 residues. CDR3 region: CASSFSDFQETQYF. CDR3 coding DNA: TGTGCCAGCAGCTTTTCAGATTTCCAAGAGACCCAGTACTTC. The whole variable domain, remainder taken from reference TRBV5-4 and TRBJ2-5, is ETGVTQSPTHLIKTRGQQVTLRCSSQSGHNTVSWYQQALGQGPQFIFQYYREEENGRGNFPPRFSGLQFPNYSSELNVNALELDDSALYLCASSFSDFQETQYFGPGTRLLVL.

This clone was detected once. This chain links TRBV5-4 with TRBJ2-7, with 12 bases that match TRBD2. The CDR3 is made up of 14 amino acids. CDR1 is SGHNT, CDR2 YYREEE, per germline (reference sequence). The junction had 2 bases not matched to a gene; V was cut back by 0 bases and J by 7 bases. CDR3 coding DNA: TGTGCCAGCAGCTTGGGACTAGCGGGGGCGGAGCAGTACTTC. It encodes CASSLGLAGAEQYF.

CDR3 protein: CASSLYRYDTGELFF. CDR3 sequence (DNA): TGTGCCAGCAGCTTGTACAGATACGACACCGGGGAGCTGTTTTTT. The chain links TRBV5-5 to TRBJ2-2, with no clear D. The CDR3 is made up of 15 amino acids. Looked up from germline, CDR1 is SGHKS and CDR2 is YYEKEE (reference sequence). V lost 1 base, J lost 3 bases, and 10 bases lay in between.

This clone has a single count. The chain combines TRBV2 with TRBJ2-2, with D maybe TRBD2 (6 bases). The CDR3 is 16 amino acids. Trimming pared 7 bases from V and 0 bases from J, leaving 15 bases between. Germline V gene data show CDR1 as SNHLY and CDR2 as FYNNEI. CDR3 sequence: CASTKEGPANTGELFF. The CDR3 DNA sequence: TGTGCCAGCACGAAGGAGGGGCCCGCGAACACCGGGGAGCTGTTTTTT.

This clone was detected only once. The chain couples TRBV5-4 to TRBJ2-1, with 12 bases fitting TRBD2. The CDR3 totals 15 residues. The V segment lost 4 bases and the J segment 6 bases; nucleotides outside the gene matches: 5. CDR1 and CDR2 (germline): SGHNT, YYREEE (reference sequence). CDR3 in DNA: TGTGCCAGCAGCCTCGGACTAGCGGGATTCAATGAGCAGTTCTTC. It specifies CASSLGLAGFNEQFF.

This clone has more than one count but fewer than ten. V is TRBV5-4 and J is TRBJ1-4; 7 nucleotides align to TRBD1. From germline, CDR1 is SGHNT and CDR2 YYREEE (reference sequence). The CDR3 has 17 amino acids. The trim removed 0 bases at V and 4 bases at J, leaving 9 bases unmatched. The DNA for the CDR3 is TGTGCCAGCAGCTTGGAGCGACAGGGCAAGGATAATGAAAAACTGTTTTTT. Residues: CASSLERQGKDNEKLFF.

V is TRBV7-2 and J is TRBJ2-7; 9 positions match TRBD2. J was trimmed by 1 base and V by 6 bases; bases with no gene match: 7. CDR1 SGHTA and CDR2 FQGNSA come from the germline V gene. This CDR3 contains 15 residues. CDR3 residues: CASRASGAISYEQYF. CDR3 DNA: TGTGCCAGCAGGGCTAGCGGGGCGATATCCTACGAGCAGTACTTC.

The chain has TRBV7-3 and TRBJ2-7, with D possibly TRBD1 on 6 matching bases. V gave up 5 bases and J gave up 5 bases, with 16 bases separating them. This CDR3 region has 14 residues. The V gene's germline CDR1 is SGHTA and CDR2 FQGTGA. The CDR3 sequence: CASSPTGNAHEQYF. CDR3 nucleotide sequence: TGTGCCAGCAGCCCTACAGGGAACGCCCACGAGCAGTACTTC. Filled out from reference TRBV7-3 and TRBJ2-7, the complete variable domain reads GAGVSQTPSNKVTEKGKYVELRCDPISGHTALYWYRQSLGQGPEFLIYFQGTGAADDSGLPNDRFFAVRPEGSVSTLKIQRTERGDSAVYLCASSPTGNAHEQYFGPGTRLTVT.

The V call is TRBV24-1, the J call TRBJ2-1, with D possibly being TRBD2 (6 bases). Germline CDR1 is KGHDR and CDR2 is SFDVKD. This CDR3 comprises 21 residues. Trimming cost V 5 bases and J 1 base, with 29 bases left between them. Here the CDR3 reads CATSGLAGRLGGERSYNEQFF. In DNA, the CDR3 is TGTGCCACCAGTGGTTTAGCCGGTCGACTCGGAGGGGAGAGGTCCTACAATGAGCAGTTCTTC.

J is TRBJ2-3 and V is TRBV10-3, with D perhaps TRBD2 (7 bases). The germline V gene has CDR1 ENHRY and CDR2 SYGVKD. The CDR3 sequence is 15 residues long. Between the trimmed V and J ends, which lost 1 base and 2 bases, there was a span of 10 bases. CDR3 loop: CAISEWGGATDTQYF. The CDR3 DNA reads as TGTGCCATCAGTGAGTGGGGGGGGGCCACAGATACGCAGTATTTT.

In this sample, this clone turned up once. The chain recombines TRBV18 with TRBJ2-7, with D possibly matching TRBD1 (6 bases). Between the trimmed V and J ends, which lost 6 bases and 3 bases, there was a span of 18 bases. Germline-derived CDR1 and CDR2 are KGHSH and LQKENI. The CDR3 covers 15 residues. The CDR3 nucleotides read TGTGCCAGCTCTCCTCGGGACAATTTGGGCTACGAGCAGTACTTC. This encodes CASSPRDNLGYEQYF.

This chain connects TRBV5-1 to TRBJ2-7; TRBD1 aligns across 9 bases. From germline, CDR1 is SGHRS and CDR2 YFSETQ. Unmatched junction bases numbered 3, after V lost 1 base and J lost 1 base. The CDR3 is made up of 15 amino acids. The CDR3 nucleotides are TGCGCCAGCAGCTTGATCGGGACAGGGTCCTACGAGCAGTACTTC. The encoded protein is CASSLIGTGSYEQYF.

The chain couples TRBV4-1 to TRBJ2-1; no clear D gene. Germline V lookup: CDR1 MGHRA, CDR2 YSYEKL. Between the trimmed V and J ends, which lost 3 bases and 2 bases, there was a span of 14 bases. The CDR3 is 16 amino acids. The CDR3 DNA is TGCGCCAGCAGCCACCGAAACCAAGAGCCCTACAATGAGCAGTTCTTC. This translates into CASSHRNQEPYNEQFF.

The V and J genes are TRBV12-5 and TRBJ2-1; TRBD2 agrees at 8 bases. The length of the CDR3 is 15 residues. Germline assignment: CDR1 LGHNT and CDR2 FRNRAP. Trimming removed 0 bases from V and 10 bases from J; junction bases left unmatched: 8. The CDR3 protein is CASGLVAGLVGEQFF. CDR3 sequence (DNA): TGTGCTAGTGGTTTGGTAGCGGGACTAGTAGGGGAGCAGTTCTTC. The entire variable domain, with the rest obtained from reference TRBV12-5 and TRBJ2-1, is as follows: DARVTQTPRHKVTEMGQEVTMRCQPILGHNTVFWYRQTMMQGLELLAYFRNRAPLDDSGMPKDRFSAEMPDATLATLKIQPSEPRDSAVYFCASGLVAGLVGEQFFGPGTRLTVL.

J is TRBJ2-1 and V is TRBV5-1; D possibly corresponds to TRBD2 (6 bases). Trimming cost V 1 base and J 2 bases, with 10 bases left between them. CDR1 is SGHRS and CDR2 is YFSETQ in the germline V gene. The CDR3 has 15 residues. CDR3 coding DNA: TGCGCCAGCAGCTTGTCCCCGGGAGCCTACAATGAGCAGTTCTTC. Its translation: CASSLSPGAYNEQFF.

This chain uses TRBV6-5 with TRBJ2-1; the D gene is possibly TRBD1 (7 bases). The V gene's germline CDR1 is MNHEY and CDR2 SVGAGI. The CDR3 sequence is 14 residues long. Trimming pared 2 bases from V and 8 bases from J, leaving 13 bases between. CDR3 sequence: CASSYRGTEDEQFF. CDR3 nucleotide sequence: TGTGCCAGCAGTTACCGCGGGACAGAAGATGAGCAGTTCTTC.

As regards this clone: This same CDR3 is encoded by further DNA sequences in the sample. The chain combines TRBV2 with TRBJ2-5, with 8 bases aligning to TRBD1. From germline, CDR1 is SNHLY and CDR2 FYNNEI. The V and J ends lost 6 bases and 5 bases, in that order; junction bases with no gene match: 5. The CDR3 runs to 13 residues. In nucleotides, the CDR3 is TGTGCCAGCAGCTTGGACAGGGAGGAGACCCAGTACTTC. This sequence encodes CASSLDREETQYF.

This chain connects TRBV29-1 to TRBJ2-3; 11 bases align to TRBD2. V shed 3 bases, J shed 1 base, and the junction held 3 bases outside the gene matches. The CDR3 loop spans 15 amino acids. Germline V lookup: CDR1 SQVTM, CDR2 ANQGSEA. CDR3 region: CSVEETSGGTDTQYF. As DNA, the CDR3 is TGCAGCGTTGAGGAGACTAGCGGGGGCACAGATACGCAGTATTTT.

Only a few counts were recorded for this clone. J is TRBJ2-5 and V is TRBV24-1, with 9 nucleotides matching TRBD2. The trim removed 4 bases at V and 4 bases at J, leaving 6 bases unmatched. From germline, CDR1 is KGHDR and CDR2 SFDVKD. CDR3 size: 15 residues. The CDR3 protein is CATSEGAGGVETQYF. The CDR3 DNA reads TGTGCCACCAGTGAAGGAGCGGGGGGCGTAGAGACCCAGTACTTC.